A single sample is the source of the 14 T cell receptor beta chains below, sequenced in a study of T cell responses to AZD1222 COVID-19 vaccine. TCRdb's table, derived via immunoSEQ multiplex PCR, lists solely in-frame clones and lacks some. The sample lists 150,000 to 200,000 clones; roughly nine tenths were seen once. The material was peripheral blood, obtained 28 days after the second AZD1222 dose. The receptor set was obtained from an adult who received the AZD1222 COVID-19 vaccine.

This chain joins TRBV13 and TRBJ2-3, with no clear D. Germline V gene sequence: CDR1 PRHDT, CDR2 FYEKMQ (reference sequence). The CDR3 length is 16 residues. V lost 5 bases to trimming and J lost 5 bases, with 20 bases between them. Here the CDR3 DNA reads TGTGCCAGCAGCGAAGGACCCGCCGCGTTTGGAGATACGCAGTATTTT. This translates into CASSEGPAAFGDTQYF.

J is TRBJ2-3 and V is TRBV5-6; D not certain. Per the germline V gene, CDR1 is SGHDT and CDR2 is YYEEEE. V dropped 1 base and J dropped 3 bases, with 9 bases sitting between them. This CDR3 contains 14 residues. The CDR3 region is CASSLSHSTDTQYF. CDR3 sequence (DNA): TGTGCCAGCAGCTTGAGCCACTCAACAGATACGCAGTATTTT.

V is TRBV6-5 and J is TRBJ1-2; no firm D call. Trimming removed 7 bases from V and 3 bases from J, with 12 bases in between. CDR1 MNHEY and CDR2 SVGAGI come from the germline V gene. The CDR3 loop spans 13 amino acids. The CDR3: CASTRDTHYGYTF. CDR3 in DNA: TGTGCCAGCACAAGAGACACTCACTATGGCTACACCTTC.

The V gene is TRBV3-1 (or the pseudogene TRBV3-2), the J gene TRBJ2-5; 8 nucleotides agree with TRBD2. Germline V lookup: CDR1 LGHDT, CDR2 YNNKEL (reference sequence). This CDR3 is 15 amino acids long. Germline trimming cut 5 bases from V and 7 bases from J; bases unmatched to any gene: 12. The CDR3 DNA reads TGTGCCAGCAGCGGGTACGCGGGGGGCAGCGGGACCCAGTACTTC. This encodes CASSGYAGGSGTQYF.

In its sample, this clone was seen once. V is TRBV3-1 (or the pseudogene TRBV3-2) and J is TRBJ1-6; D gene unclear. From germline, CDR1 is LGHDT and CDR2 YNNKEL (reference sequence). V lost 2 bases and J 14 bases, leaving 13 bases between the germline ends. The CDR3 has 13 amino acids. CDR3 loop: CASSQPTAGTLHF. The CDR3 bases are TGTGCCAGCAGCCAACCAACTGCGGGGACCCTCCACTTT.

The chain is built from TRBV7-2 and TRBJ2-2; D not certain. V dropped 5 bases and J dropped 5 bases, with 12 bases sitting between them. Germline V CDR1 and CDR2: SGHTA, FQGNSA. The CDR3 loop spans 14 amino acids. CDR3 sequence: CASSPEPYTGELFF. CDR3 bases: TGTGCCAGCAGCCCGGAGCCGTATACCGGGGAGCTGTTTTTT.

V and J are TRBV28 and TRBJ2-7; no firm D call. V lost 4 bases, J lost 0 bases, and 16 bases lay in between. CDR3 length equals 16 residues. Germline CDR1 and CDR2: MDHEN and SYDVKM. In nucleotides, the CDR3 is TGTGCCAGCAGTTCTGCCCGCTGGCAGGTCTCCTACGAGCAGTACTTC. Translated, it gives CASSSARWQVSYEQYF.

The chain recombines TRBV3-1 (or the pseudogene TRBV3-2) with TRBJ1-4, with D uncertain. This CDR3 is 15 amino acids long. Trimming cost V 0 bases and J 8 bases, with 13 bases left between them. Germline loops: CDR1 LGHDT, CDR2 YNNKEL (reference sequence). CDR3 DNA: TGTGCCAGCAGCCAAGAGGGTCTGGGCCCCGAAAAACTGTTTTTT. Residues: CASSQEGLGPEKLFF.

CDR3 sequence: CAWSAGLAGVEQYF. CDR3 coding DNA: TGTGCCTGGAGTGCCGGACTAGCGGGAGTCGAGCAGTACTTC. This sequence joins TRBV30 and TRBJ2-7, with 13 bases lining up with TRBD2. The CDR3 length is 14 residues. Trimming took 1 base from V and 6 from J; bases not matched to a gene: 3. Germline CDR1 is GTSNPN and CDR2 is SVGIG (reference sequence). Full variable domain (remainder filled in from reference TRBV30 and TRBJ2-7): SQTIHQWPATLVQPVGSPLSLECTVEGTSNPNLYWYRQAAGRGLQLLFYSVGIGQISSEVPQNLSASRPQDRQFILSSKKLLLSDSGFYLCAWSAGLAGVEQYFGPGTRLTVT.

J is TRBJ1-2 and V is TRBV27, with no clear D. V lost 6 bases, J lost 0 bases, and 11 bases lay in between. The CDR3 loop spans 14 amino acids. Germline assignment: CDR1 MNHEY and CDR2 SMNVEV (reference sequence). CDR3 loop: CASSADGPNYGYTF. The CDR3 DNA follows: TGTGCCAGCAGCGCGGACGGACCTAACTATGGCTACACCTTC.

The chain has TRBV18 and TRBJ1-3, with unresolved D. Germline lookup yields CDR1 KGHSH and CDR2 LQKENI. This CDR3 comprises 15 residues. Trimming took 4 bases from V and 0 from J, leaving 10 bases between them. In DNA, the CDR3 is TGTGCCAGCTCACTACAGAGGAGCTCTGGAAACACCATATATTTT. Its translation is CASSLQRSSGNTIYF.

V is TRBV7-9 and J is TRBJ1-1, with D uncertain. Trimming pared 2 bases from V and 6 bases from J, leaving 10 bases between. This CDR3 spans 13 amino acids. Looked up from germline, CDR1 is SEHNR and CDR2 is FQNEAQ (reference sequence). CDR3 nucleotide sequence: TGTGCCAGCAGCTTAACAGAGTCCCCTGAAGCTTTCTTT. Its translation: CASSLTESPEAFF.

This clone occurred a few times. The chain combines TRBV27 with TRBJ2-7, with 11 bases matching TRBD2. With V trimmed by 7 bases and J by 2 bases, 10 bases remained unmatched. CDR1 and CDR2 (germline): MNHEY, SMNVEV (reference sequence). The CDR3 is made up of 16 amino acids. The CDR3 coding sequence is TGTGCCAGCACCCCTCCCAGTAGCGGGAGGGCCTACGAGCAGTACTTC. Protein: CASTPPSSGRAYEQYF.

This CDR3 reads CATSRHALRGYGYTF. CDR3 sequence (DNA): TGTGCCACCAGCAGACATGCCCTGAGGGGCTATGGCTACACCTTC. The V gene is TRBV15, the J gene TRBJ1-2, with D perhaps TRBD1 (5 bases). Trimming took off 2 bases at V and 4 bases at J, with 14 bases between the two ends. The germline V gene encodes CDR1 LNHNV and CDR2 YYDKDF (reference sequence). The length of the CDR3 is 15 residues.